Presented here are 28 T cell receptor beta chains from one specimen sequenced in a study of blood T cell repertoires in COVID-19. Using immunoSEQ multiplex PCR, the repertoire was profiled, and TCRdb retains in-frame clones only, with some absent. The top ten hold 44% of the sample, which has about 150,000 clones, over 70% seen once. Material for sequencing was peripheral blood. The receptors here all came from a human donor in a cohort sampled during active COVID-19.

This clone was seen only a few times. The chain couples TRBV4-2 to TRBJ2-3, with a possible D match to TRBD2 (6 bases). The germline gives CDR1 LGHNA, CDR2 YNFKEQ. This CDR3 region has 15 residues. V was pared by 0 bases and J by 1 base, with 8 bases between. The CDR3 loop is CASSQDPSGTDTQYF. The CDR3 nucleotides are TGTGCCAGCAGCCAAGATCCTAGCGGCACAGATACGCAGTATTTT.

This clone was seen more than once but under ten times. The gene calls are TRBV6-4 and TRBJ1-4; 9 positions agree with TRBD1. V dropped 4 bases and J dropped 5; count of bases not matched to a gene: 5. The CDR3 length is 15 residues. CDR1 is MRHNA and CDR2 is SNTAGT in the germline V gene. The CDR3 protein is CASSATGGTNEKLFF. The CDR3 DNA follows: TGTGCCAGCAGTGCGACAGGGGGGACGAATGAAAAACTGTTTTTT.

The chain joins TRBV5-1 to TRBJ2-1; 7 bases are shared with TRBD1. Unmatched junction bases numbered 2, after V lost 3 bases and J lost 5 bases. This CDR3 is built from 13 residues. CDR1 is SGHRS, CDR2 YFSETQ, per germline. CDR3 residues: CASSWDSNNEQFF. DNA of the CDR3: TGCGCCAGCAGCTGGGACAGCAACAATGAGCAGTTCTTC.

This sequence joins TRBV18 and TRBJ2-5, with D tentatively TRBD2 (6 bases). The CDR3 spans 13 residues. Germline CDR1 is KGHSH and CDR2 is LQKENI. The V gene lost 2 bases and the J gene lost 5 bases, with 9 bases spanning the gap. The CDR3 here is CASSPGDLETQYF. The CDR3 DNA reads TGTGCCAGCTCACCAGGGGACTTGGAGACCCAGTACTTC.

This clone was observed a handful of times. V gene TRBV10-3 combines with J gene TRBJ2-1; 7 nucleotides align to TRBD2. Germline loops: CDR1 ENHRY, CDR2 SYGVKD. The CDR3 length is 12 residues. J gave up 2 bases and V 8 bases, and 0 bases lay outside the gene matches. Written as DNA, the CDR3 is TGTGCCATCGGGACTACCTACAATGAGCAGTTCTTC. Encoded protein: CAIGTTYNEQFF.

This rearrangement joins TRBV5-1 to TRBJ1-3, with a possible D match to TRBD1 (5 bases). Per the germline V gene, CDR1 is SGHRS and CDR2 is YFSETQ. The germline V and J ends were trimmed by 0 bases and 0 bases, with 10 bases remaining between them. The CDR3 has 16 residues. The CDR3 loop is CASSLGGGNSGNTIYF. CDR3 sequence (DNA): TGCGCCAGCAGCTTGGGGGGCGGCAACTCTGGAAACACCATATATTTT.

This clone was recorded only once. The rearrangement joins TRBV3-1 (or the pseudogene TRBV3-2) to TRBJ2-5, with a weak D call TRBD2 (6 bases). The germline V and J ends were trimmed by 1 base and 11 bases, with 20 bases remaining between them. CDR1 is LGHDT and CDR2 is YNNKEL in the germline V gene (reference sequence). CDR3 length: 15 amino acids. CDR3 DNA: TGTGCCAGCAGCCAAGGGCGTGGAGGAGGGGTTAGTCAGTACTTC. It yields the protein CASSQGRGGGVSQYF.

This clone was seen just once. The rearrangement links TRBV7-2 to TRBJ1-1; TRBD1 might be the D (6 bases). CDR3 length equals 14 residues. Looked up from germline, CDR1 is SGHTA and CDR2 is FQGNSA. Trimming removed 5 bases from V and 5 bases from J, with 15 bases in between. CDR3 protein: CASSLRYRETEAFF. The DNA for the CDR3 is TGTGCCAGCAGCCTACGCTACAGGGAAACTGAAGCTTTCTTT.

The chain carries TRBV6-2 or TRBV6-3 and TRBJ2-7, with a possible D match to TRBD2 (5 bases). The CDR3 is 14 residues long. CDR1 MNHEY and CDR2 SVGEGT come from the germline V gene. V lost 6 bases and J lost 2, with 14 bases in between. The CDR3 DNA reads as TGTGCCAGCAGCGGAGGTAGCAGACCCTACGAGCAGTACGTC. It specifies CASSGGSRPYEQYV.

This chain links TRBV7-8 with TRBJ1-5; tentatively, D is TRBD1 (5 bases). Germline loops: CDR1 SGHVS, CDR2 FQNEAQ. The CDR3 has 16 amino acids. V lost 3 bases, J lost 3 bases, and 15 bases lay in between. The CDR3 sequence is CASSLTFRDFNQPQHF. In nucleotides, the CDR3 is TGTGCCAGCAGCTTGACTTTTAGGGACTTCAATCAGCCCCAGCATTTT.

The V gene is TRBV4-1, the J gene TRBJ1-6; D possibly corresponds to TRBD1 (5 bases). The CDR3 has 17 amino acids. The germline V gene encodes CDR1 MGHRA and CDR2 YSYEKL. V was shortened by 0 bases and J by 0 bases, with 9 bases between the two germline ends. DNA for the CDR3: TGCGCCAGCAGCCAAGAGGAGGGGAGCTCCTATAATTCACCCCTCCACTTT. Amino acids: CASSQEEGSSYNSPLHF.

The chain carries TRBV6-5 and TRBJ2-7; D is perhaps TRBD2 (6 bases). The CDR3 runs 16 residues. V gave up 2 bases and J gave up 3 bases, with 17 bases separating them. Germline V lookup: CDR1 MNHEY, CDR2 SVGAGI. CDR3 coding DNA: TGTGCCAGCAGTTACCCGTCGGGGGACCCGCTCTACGAGCAGTACGTC. Translation gives CASSYPSGDPLYEQYV.

The rearrangement uses TRBV7-9 and TRBJ2-5; D is unclear. Per the germline V gene, CDR1 is SEHNR and CDR2 is FQNEAQ (reference sequence). The CDR3 sequence is 14 residues long. With 2 bases removed from V and 1 base from J, the gap between germline ends came to 8 bases. CDR3 residues: CASSLSLPQETQYF. The CDR3 DNA reads as TGTGCCAGCAGCTTATCACTGCCCCAAGAGACCCAGTACTTC.

This clone was recorded only once. The V and J genes are TRBV6-2 or TRBV6-3 and TRBJ2-7, with D unresolved. Per the germline V gene, CDR1 is MNHEY and CDR2 is SVGEGT. V lost 6 bases, J lost 4 bases, and 13 bases lay in between. This CDR3 region has 13 residues. The CDR3 DNA is TGTGCCAGCAGCCCACTTCGACAATACGAGCAGTACTTC. Its protein product is CASSPLRQYEQYF.

The CDR3 DNA reads as TGTGCCAGCAACCTCAGGGAGGACCTAGGAAACACCATATATTTT. Translated: CASNLREDLGNTIYF. This chain uses TRBV6-5 with TRBJ1-3, with D possibly being TRBD1 (5 bases). This CDR3 is 15 amino acids long. Germline loops: CDR1 MNHEY, CDR2 SVGAGI. V was shortened by 7 bases and J by 4 bases, with 17 bases between the two germline ends.

This chain links TRBV18 with TRBJ1-1; 11 nucleotides match TRBD1. This CDR3 spans 16 amino acids. The ends lost 3 bases at V and 4 bases at J; junction bases unmatched: 7. In germline, CDR1 is KGHSH, CDR2 LQKENI. The CDR3 loop reads CASSPSGTGGITEAFF. CDR3 DNA sequence: TGTGCCAGCTCACCTAGCGGGACAGGGGGGATCACTGAAGCTTTCTTT.

The J gene is TRBJ1-2, the V gene TRBV19; D is ambiguous. The V gene's germline CDR1 is LNHDA and CDR2 SQIVND (reference sequence). The V and J ends lost 5 bases and 8 bases respectively, with 15 bases between them. CDR3 size: 13 residues. CDR3 sequence: CASSPTPQRGYTF. CDR3 DNA sequence: TGTGCCAGTAGTCCGACACCCCAGAGAGGCTACACCTTC.

A remark on this clone: A junction boundary mismatches the germline segment, possibly from a read error. The rearrangement uses TRBV5-1 and TRBJ2-4; D gene ambiguous. CDR1 and CDR2 from the germline V gene are SGHRS and YFSETQ. The CDR3 totals 11 residues. The CDR3 nucleotides are TGTGCCAGCAGCCGCGGCGGCATCCAGTACTTC. Translating it yields CASSRGGIQYF.

This chain joins TRBV5-1 and TRBJ2-1; TRBD2 agrees at 8 bases. CDR3 length: 15 residues. The ends lost 4 bases at V and 5 bases at J; junction bases unmatched: 8. Germline V gives CDR1 SGHRS, CDR2 YFSETQ. The CDR3 region has the DNA TGCGCCAGCAGCCCGGACCTTAGCGGGGACAATGAGCAGTTCTTC. It is translated as CASSPDLSGDNEQFF.

J is TRBJ1-1 and V is TRBV18; TRBD1 matches 7 bases. V lost 2 bases and J lost 1; bases outside the gene matches: 4. Germline CDR1 and CDR2: KGHSH and LQKENI. The length of the CDR3 is 15 residues. The chain's CDR3 is CASSPWTGENTEAFF. DNA of the CDR3: TGTGCCAGCTCACCATGGACAGGAGAGAACACTGAAGCTTTCTTT.

The chain combines TRBV10-3 with TRBJ2-1, with D possibly being TRBD1 (5 bases). This CDR3 spans 12 amino acids. With 4 bases removed from V and 8 bases from J, the gap between germline ends came to 9 bases. CDR1 is ENHRY, CDR2 SYGVKD, per germline. The DNA of the CDR3 is TGTGCCATCAGTGTCGACAGTTATGAGCAGTTCTTC. As protein: CAISVDSYEQFF.

The chain combines TRBV7-2 with TRBJ2-1; TRBD2 agrees at 9 bases. Per germline, CDR1 SGHTA and CDR2 FQGNSA. Trimming at V came to 5 bases and at J to 6 bases, leaving 14 bases not matched to a gene. This CDR3 comprises 17 residues. CDR3 residues: CASSGSRRGGLSNEQFF. The CDR3 DNA is TGTGCCAGCAGCGGGTCTAGGCGGGGGGGCTTGAGCAATGAGCAGTTCTTC. The whole variable domain, remainder taken from reference TRBV7-2 and TRBJ2-1, is GAGVSQSPSNKVTEKGKDVELRCDPISGHTALYWYRQSLGQGLEFLIYFQGNSAPDKSGLPSDRFSAERTGGSVSTLTIQRTQQEDSAVYLCASSGSRRGGLSNEQFFGPGTRLTVL.

This chain joins TRBV19 and TRBJ1-5; the D gene is possibly TRBD1 (6 bases). This CDR3 spans 16 amino acids. Trimming left V 5 bases short and J 3 bases short, with 17 bases between. Germline V gene lookup returns CDR1 LNHDA and CDR2 SQIVND (reference sequence). The CDR3: CASSHDRPSPNQPQHF. In DNA form, the CDR3 reads TGTGCCAGTAGTCATGACAGGCCATCCCCCAATCAGCCCCAGCATTTT.

The chain employs TRBV29-1 and TRBJ1-1; D not resolved. Per germline, CDR1 SQVTM and CDR2 ANQGSEA. V gave up 4 bases and J gave up 2 bases, with 5 bases separating them. The CDR3 has 11 amino acids. The CDR3 here is CSVGRNTEAFF. The CDR3 DNA reads TGCAGCGTTGGCAGAAACACTGAAGCTTTCTTT.

The table lists this clone with a count of one. V and J are TRBV4-2 and TRBJ2-6; weak D call: TRBD1 (6 bases). From germline, CDR1 is LGHNA and CDR2 YNFKEQ. The CDR3 is made up of 16 amino acids. Trimming cost V 3 bases and J 1 base, with 10 bases left between them. CDR3 DNA sequence: TGTGCCAGCAGCCATTACGGGACATCTGGGGCCAACGTCCTGACTTTC. Residues: CASSHYGTSGANVLTF.

J is TRBJ1-4 and V is TRBV25-1; TRBD1 agrees at 9 bases. The germline gives CDR1 MGHDK, CDR2 SYGVNS. The CDR3 runs to 17 residues. V lost 4 bases and J lost 4; bases outside the gene matches: 10. The CDR3 bases are TGTGCCAGCAGTGCGATTACAGGGGGCGTGGATAATGAAAAACTGTTTTTT. It specifies CASSAITGGVDNEKLFF.

The CDR3, as DNA: TGCGCCAGCAGCTTGGGTCTAATGAACACTGAAGCTTTCTTT. Its protein product is CASSLGLMNTEAFF. This chain links TRBV5-1 with TRBJ1-1; D remains ambiguous. Trimming removed 0 bases at V and 0 bases at J, with 6 bases between. The CDR3 covers 14 residues. Germline CDR1 reads SGHRS; CDR2 reads YFSETQ.

This clone was observed once. The chain carries TRBV11-2 and TRBJ2-7; 8 nucleotides match TRBD2. Germline values: CDR1 SGHAT, CDR2 FQNNGV. This CDR3 spans 15 amino acids. Losses at the gene ends were 3 bases for V and 6 bases for J; bases not matched to a gene: 10. The DNA for the CDR3 is TGTGCCAGCAGCTTTGGGGTTGGGAGCGGGGGCGAGCAGTACTTC. As protein: CASSFGVGSGGEQYF.